This is a list of T cell receptor beta chains from one sample in a study of blood T cell repertoires in COVID-19. The protocol was immunoSEQ multiplex PCR, while the TCRdb copy is restricted to in-frame clones and leaves out a portion. The sample shows roughly 30,000 clones, less than 80% of them seen only once. Sequencing used peripheral blood. The receptors originated from a man between 65 and 80 years old with acute or convalescent COVID-19. The CDR3 runs from the conserved cysteine through the conserved F or W. A D gene is named only where the DNA matches it firmly. The size entry is marked missing in some rows and otherwise reads once, few, many or a size class.

clone_size: NA; d_call: NA; j_call: TRBJ2-3; v_call: TRBV15; cdr3_nt: TGTGCCACCAGCAGAGACAGGTTTTCAGATACGCAGTATTTT; cdr3_aa: CATSRDRFSDTQYF
clone_size: NA; d_call: TRBD1; j_call: TRBJ2-7; v_call: TRBV19; cdr3_nt: TGTGCCAGTTCTACGAAAGGGGGCCCCTACGAGCAGTACTTC; cdr3_aa: CASSTKGGPYEQYF
clone_size: NA; d_call: TRBD1; j_call: TRBJ1-5; v_call: TRBV28; cdr3_nt: TGTGCCAGCAGTTACCCATCCGGGACAGCGCAGCCCCAGCATTTT; cdr3_aa: CASSYPSGTAQPQHF
clone_size: NA; d_call: NA; j_call: TRBJ2-1; v_call: TRBV15; cdr3_nt: TGTGCCACCAGCAGAATTACAGGGTACAATGAGCAGTTCTTC; cdr3_aa: CATSRITGYNEQFF
clone_size: NA; d_call: TRBD1; j_call: TRBJ1-1; v_call: TRBV29-1; cdr3_nt: TGCAGCTGGGCAGGGGGCCTCACTGAAGCTTTCTTT; cdr3_aa: CSWAGGLTEAFF
clone_size: NA; d_call: NA; j_call: TRBJ2-3; v_call: TRBV7-3; cdr3_nt: TGTGCCAGCAGCCTGGGCCGAGACCATACGCAGTATTTT; cdr3_aa: CASSLGRDHTQYF
clone_size: NA; d_call: TRBD1; j_call: TRBJ2-5; v_call: TRBV6-5; cdr3_nt: TGTGCCAGCAGGCGGACAGGGGGCCGAGAAGAGACCCAGTACTTC; cdr3_aa: CASRRTGGREETQYF
clone_size: NA; d_call: NA; j_call: TRBJ2-5; v_call: TRBV2; cdr3_nt: TGTGCCAGCAGTCGGGACATCCAGGAGACCCAGTACTTC; cdr3_aa: CASSRDIQETQYF
clone_size: few; d_call: TRBD1; j_call: TRBJ1-1; v_call: TRBV7-2; cdr3_nt: TGTGCCAGCAGCCCGATGGACAGGGTGAACACTGAAGCTTTCTTT; cdr3_aa: CASSPMDRVNTEAFF
clone_size: once; d_call: NA; j_call: TRBJ2-1; v_call: TRBV7-2; cdr3_nt: TGTGCCAGCAGCTTAGCTCTCCAGTGGTCCTACAATGAGCAGTTCTTC; cdr3_aa: CASSLALQWSYNEQFF
clone_size: few; d_call: TRBD2; j_call: TRBJ2-3; v_call: TRBV6-5; cdr3_nt: TGTGCCAGCAGTTACTCCGCTAGCGGGGTCCCAGATACGCAGTATTTT; cdr3_aa: CASSYSASGVPDTQYF
clone_size: NA; d_call: NA; j_call: TRBJ1-1; v_call: TRBV6-2/TRBV6-3; cdr3_nt: TGTGCCAGCAGTTATCTGACTAACACTGAAGCTTTCTTT; cdr3_aa: CASSYLTNTEAFF
clone_size: NA; d_call: NA; j_call: TRBJ2-7; v_call: TRBV5-1; cdr3_nt: TGCGCCAGCAGCTTGACAACCGAAGAGCAGTACTTC; cdr3_aa: CASSLTTEEQYF
clone_size: NA; d_call: NA; j_call: TRBJ2-1; v_call: TRBV19; cdr3_nt: TGTGCCAGTAGTAGCCAGTACTACAATGAGCAGTTCTTC; cdr3_aa: CASSSQYYNEQFF
clone_size: few; d_call: NA; j_call: TRBJ2-1; v_call: TRBV27; cdr3_nt: TGTGCCAGCAGTTTCGGTGGCGGTCGGAATGAGCAGTTCTTC; cdr3_aa: CASSFGGGRNEQFF
clone_size: NA; d_call: NA; j_call: TRBJ2-7; v_call: TRBV7-2; cdr3_nt: TGTGCCAGCAGCTCAGGTAGCGGCTACGAGCAGTACTTC; cdr3_aa: CASSSGSGYEQYF
clone_size: NA; d_call: NA; j_call: TRBJ2-1; v_call: TRBV19; cdr3_nt: TGTGCCAGTAGTATTTACTCCGGGAGTTACAATGAGCAGTTCTTC; cdr3_aa: CASSIYSGSYNEQFF
clone_size: NA; d_call: NA; j_call: TRBJ1-5; v_call: TRBV10-3; cdr3_nt: TGTGCCATCAAGGGGGAGGGGAAAAATGGTCAGCCCCAGCATTTT; cdr3_aa: CAIKGEGKNGQPQHF
clone_size: NA; d_call: NA; j_call: TRBJ1-5; v_call: TRBV18; cdr3_nt: TGTGCCAGCTCACCTAGTGTAGGGGGCAATCAGCCCCAGCATTTT; cdr3_aa: CASSPSVGGNQPQHF
clone_size: NA; d_call: NA; j_call: TRBJ2-3; v_call: TRBV5-5; cdr3_nt: TGTGCCAGCAGCCATCGGACTTTTGGGGATACGCAGTATTTT; cdr3_aa: CASSHRTFGDTQYF
clone_size: NA; d_call: NA; j_call: TRBJ1-2; v_call: TRBV5-6; cdr3_nt: TGTGCCAGCAGCTCACAGGGATATGGCTACACCTTC; cdr3_aa: CASSSQGYGYTF
clone_size: NA; d_call: NA; j_call: TRBJ2-7; v_call: TRBV19; cdr3_nt: TGTGCCAGTAGTATTGGACTTGGCGGGGCGTACGAGCAGTACTTC; cdr3_aa: CASSIGLGGAYEQYF
clone_size: NA; d_call: NA; j_call: TRBJ1-3; v_call: TRBV18; cdr3_nt: TGTGCCAGCTCACCGTTCACAGGGATCACCATAAACTCTGGAAACACCATATATTTT; cdr3_aa: CASSPFTGITINSGNTIYF
clone_size: NA; d_call: TRBD1; j_call: TRBJ1-5; v_call: TRBV27; cdr3_nt: TGTGCCAGCAGTTTTTCTGGACAGGGGCATCAGCCCCAGCATTTT; cdr3_aa: CASSFSGQGHQPQHF
clone_size: NA; d_call: NA; j_call: TRBJ2-1; v_call: TRBV7-5; cdr3_nt: TGTGTCAGAAGCTTAGCTGCCGGGGGGCACTACAATGAGCAGTTCTTC; cdr3_aa: CVRSLAAGGHYNEQFF
clone_size: NA; d_call: TRBD1; j_call: TRBJ2-5; v_call: TRBV6-5; cdr3_nt: TGTGCCAGCAGTTTCCACCGAACAGGGGGAGAGACCCAGTACTTC; cdr3_aa: CASSFHRTGGETQYF
clone_size: NA; d_call: NA; j_call: TRBJ1-4; v_call: TRBV18; cdr3_nt: TGTGCCAGCTCACCCCAAAAAATGGGGGGGGATGAAAAACTGTTTTTT; cdr3_aa: CASSPQKMGGDEKLFF
clone_size: NA; d_call: NA; j_call: TRBJ2-1; v_call: TRBV27; cdr3_nt: TGTGCCAGCACTCGACGTTCGGGATTTTACAATGAGCAGTTCTTC; cdr3_aa: CASTRRSGFYNEQFF
clone_size: few; d_call: NA; j_call: TRBJ1-2; v_call: TRBV5-6; cdr3_nt: TGTGCCAGTACCACACCAGGGGCCGTTAGCTATGGCTACACCTTC; cdr3_aa: CASTTPGAVSYGYTF
clone_size: few; d_call: NA; j_call: TRBJ2-5; v_call: TRBV19; cdr3_nt: TGTGCCACCCAATCGGTCCAAGAGACCCAGTACTTC; cdr3_aa: CATQSVQETQYF
clone_size: NA; d_call: NA; j_call: TRBJ2-7; v_call: TRBV21-1; cdr3_nt: TGTGCCAGCAGCAAAGTAGAAGGACAGGCCTCCTACGAGCAGTACTTC; cdr3_aa: CASSKVEGQASYEQYF
clone_size: few; d_call: NA; j_call: TRBJ2-7; v_call: TRBV6-4; cdr3_nt: TGTGCCAGCAGTGACTCGATGGTTAGCGGGACAGAAGAGCAGTACTTC; cdr3_aa: CASSDSMVSGTEEQYF
clone_size: NA; d_call: TRBD1; j_call: TRBJ1-3; v_call: TRBV28; cdr3_nt: TGTGCCAGCAGTGAACCCGTCCCCAGGGGGGTTAGAAACACCATATATTTT; cdr3_aa: CASSEPVPRGVRNTIYF
clone_size: NA; d_call: TRBD1; j_call: TRBJ2-2; v_call: TRBV7-3; cdr3_nt: TGTGCCAGCAGCCCCACAGGGGCGGGTGGCACCGGGGAGCTGTTTTTT; cdr3_aa: CASSPTGAGGTGELFF
clone_size: NA; d_call: NA; j_call: TRBJ2-2; v_call: TRBV6-5; cdr3_nt: TGTGCCTCCCGGAGGGGTAACACCGGGGAGCTGTTTTTT; cdr3_aa: CASRRGNTGELFF
clone_size: NA; d_call: NA; j_call: TRBJ2-7; v_call: TRBV5-6; cdr3_nt: TGTGCCAGCAGCTTGGGCCAGGACAGATCTATTACGCAGCAGTACTTC; cdr3_aa: CASSLGQDRSITQQYF